Listed below are T cell receptor beta chains from one sample, sequenced in a study of shared T cell receptors in the human thymus. Produced via immunoSEQ multiplex PCR; TCRdb's table is partial and in-frame only. There are roughly 700,000 clones in the sample; 88% occur only once, and about 0.01% lies in the top ten. These data also featured in a second study, about human thymus T cells.

The sample taken for sequencing was thymocytes. Receptor source: a boy in the first two years of life with a congenital heart defect. Both conserved end residues are part of each CDR3. A D gene is named only where the DNA matches it firmly. Not all rows give a size; the values are once, few, many and, for expanded clones, a class.

>TRBJ1-2|TRBV19|.|TRBD1
CASSIGRTGGYTF
TGTGCCAGTAGTATAGGGCGGACAGGAGGCTACACCTTC
>TRBJ2-2|TRBV6-4|few|.
CPPQGNTGELFF
TGCCCACCACAGGGTAACACCGGGGAGCTGTTTTTT
>TRBJ2-6|TRBV5-6|.|TRBD1
CAKQETGSAGANVLTF
TGTGCCAAACAGGAGACAGGGTCGGCTGGGGCCAACGTCCTGACTTTC
>TRBJ2-3|TRBV29-1|.|TRBD2
CSVGRRTSGQTDTQYF
TGCAGCGTTGGTCGGAGGACTAGCGGCCAGACAGATACGCAGTATTTT
>TRBJ2-5|TRBV7-3|once|TRBD2
CASSSGLAGGGETQYF
TGTGCCAGCAGCTCCGGACTAGCGGGAGGAGGGGAGACCCAGTACTTC
>TRBJ1-2|TRBV28|.|TRBD1
CASSPPPAGGNGYTF
TGTGCCAGCAGTCCCCCCCCCGCAGGGGGTAATGGCTACACCTTC
>TRBJ2-7|TRBV7-9|.|TRBD2
CASSPVAGGSYEQYF
TGTGCCAGCAGCCCGGTAGCGGGAGGGTCCTACGAGCAGTACTTC
>TRBJ1-4|TRBV13|few|TRBD1
CASSGKTGEGEKLFF
TGTGCCAGCAGCGGGAAGACAGGGGAGGGGGAAAAACTGTTTTTT
>TRBJ2-2|TRBV4-3|.|.
CASSQEFAGNNTGELFF
TGCGCCAGCAGCCAAGAATTCGCAGGGAACAACACCGGGGAGCTGTTTTTT
>TRBJ2-5|TRBV4-1|.|TRBD2
CASSQDLTSGDQETQYF
TGCGCCAGCAGCCAAGATCTTACTAGCGGGGACCAAGAGACCCAGTACTTC
>TRBJ2-1|TRBV6-5|.|.
CASSPRDTPGYEQFF
TGTGCCAGCAGCCCACGGGACACCCCTGGGTATGAGCAGTTCTTC
>TRBJ2-5|TRBV20-1|.|TRBD1
CSAGQVETQYF
TGCAGTGCCGGACAGGTGGAGACCCAGTACTTC
>TRBJ1-1|TRBV7-8|.|.
CASSRYLSGRGTEAFF
TGTGCCAGCAGCCGTTATCTTTCAGGGAGGGGCACTGAAGCTTTCTTT
>TRBJ2-3|TRBV6-4|.|TRBD2
CASSVSGGSTDTQYF
TGTGCCAGCAGTGTTAGCGGGGGGAGCACAGATACGCAGTATTTT
>TRBJ2-1|TRBV19|.|TRBD1
CASSPGGQGTSYNEQFF
TGTGCCAGTAGTCCTGGAGGACAGGGAACTAGCTACAATGAGCAGTTCTTC
>TRBJ1-1|TRBV27|.|TRBD1
CASSPFGTGGTEAFF
TGTGCCAGCAGTCCCTTTGGGACAGGGGGCACTGAAGCTTTCTTT
>TRBJ2-7|TRBV6-1|.|TRBD2
CASSEASSGRPEQYF
TGTGCCAGCAGTGAAGCCTCAAGCGGGAGACCCGAGCAGTACTTC
>TRBJ2-3|TRBV4-3|.|TRBD2
CASSPRASGFSTDTQYF
TGCGCCAGCAGCCCACGGGCTAGCGGCTTTAGCACAGATACGCAGTATTTT
>TRBJ2-7|TRBV6-1|.|.
CASSEAGSGDYEQYF
TGTGCCAGCAGTGAAGCGGGTAGCGGAGACTACGAGCAGTACTTC
>TRBJ2-7|TRBV20-1|.|.
CSARGEVEQYF
TGCAGTGCGAGAGGGGAGGTCGAGCAGTACTTC
>TRBJ2-7|TRBV7-6|.|TRBD2
CASSRKGGRGAREQYF
TGTGCCAGCAGCCGAAAAGGCGGGAGAGGGGCTAGGGAGCAGTACTTC
>TRBJ2-7|TRBV11-2|.|.
CASSLSGGTYEQYF
TGTGCCAGCAGCTTAAGCGGAGGCACCTACGAGCAGTACTTC
>TRBJ2-1|TRBV4-2|.|TRBD2
CASSHQPGTRRRSEQFF
TGTGCCAGCAGCCACCAACCGGGGACTAGAAGGAGGAGTGAGCAGTTCTTC
>TRBJ2-1|TRBV28|.|.
CASSLSGLNEQFF
TGTGCCAGCAGTTTATCAGGTTTAAATGAGCAGTTCTTC
>TRBJ1-2|TRBV6-1|few|TRBD1
CASSGTNRGPFFSYGYTF
TGTGCCAGCAGTGGGACCAACAGGGGACCTTTTTTTTCCTATGGCTACACCTTC
>TRBJ1-5|TRBV6-1|.|.
CASSDPCRVSNQPQHF
TGTGCCAGCAGTGACCCCTGCAGGGTGAGCAATCAGCCCCAGCATTTT
>TRBJ1-3|TRBV4-2|once|TRBD1
CASSYGTVGNTIYF
TGTGCCAGCAGCTACGGGACAGTGGGAAACACCATATATTTT
>TRBJ2-5|TRBV4-2|.|.
CASSQETEGGETQYF
TGTGCCAGCAGCCAAGAGACGGAGGGTGGCGAGACCCAGTACTTC
>TRBJ1-2|TRBV6-1|once|TRBD1
CASSEAVGRRDRRLLWYGYTF
TGTGCCAGCAGTGAAGCTGTGGGGCGCCGGGACAGAAGACTCCTTTGGTATGGCTACACCTTC
>TRBJ1-1|TRBV4-2|.|.
CASSQALFDPGDTEAFF
TGTGCCAGCAGCCAAGCGTTATTTGACCCGGGGGACACTGAAGCTTTCTTT
>TRBJ2-7|TRBV7-2|once|.
CASSGWVSGTGRQYF
TGTGCCAGCAGCGGATGGGTGTCCGGCACCGGGAGGCAGTACTTC
>TRBJ2-1|TRBV9|.|TRBD2
CASSVAETSGDNEQFF
TGTGCCAGCAGCGTAGCGGAGACTAGCGGAGACAATGAGCAGTTCTTC
>TRBJ1-4|TRBV4-3|.|TRBD1
CASSQDTKVGTGRVRLFF
TGCGCCAGCAGCCAAGATACAAAGGTTGGGACAGGGAGAGTAAGGCTGTTTTTT
>TRBJ2-2|TRBV7-3|.|.
CASSFGAGELFF
TGTGCCAGCAGCTTTGGAGCCGGGGAGCTGTTTTTT
>TRBJ2-7|TRBV7-2|.|TRBD2
CASSFAVGAGPSYEQYF
TGTGCCAGCAGCTTCGCGGTCGGAGCGGGGCCTTCCTACGAGCAGTACTTC
>TRBJ2-4|TRBV28|.|.
CASSLYRPRQKNIQYF
TGTGCCAGCAGTTTATATCGACCTAGGCAGAAAAACATTCAGTACTTC
>TRBJ2-1|TRBV2|.|TRBD2
CASRRAGGRNEQFF
TGTGCCAGCAGGAGGGCGGGAGGGCGCAATGAGCAGTTCTTC
>TRBJ2-7|TRBV7-9|.|TRBD2
CASSPRLAGGCDEQYF
TGTGCCAGCAGCCCCCGACTAGCGGGGGGTTGCGACGAGCAGTACTTC
>TRBJ2-5|TRBV5-6|.|.
CASSNWTVREVQETQYF
TGTGCCAGCAGCAACTGGACGGTGAGGGAGGTCCAAGAGACCCAGTACTTC
>TRBJ1-1|TRBV7-9|.|TRBD1
CASSDTGADTEAFF
TGTGCCAGCAGCGACACAGGGGCGGACACTGAAGCTTTCTTT
>TRBJ2-7|TRBV25-1|.|TRBD2
CASTGTSGSAGPYEQYF
TGTGCCAGCACCGGGACTAGCGGGAGTGCGGGCCCCTACGAGCAGTACTTC
>TRBJ2-1|TRBV2|.|.
CASSPLSRASYNEQFF
TGTGCCAGCAGCCCCCTGAGCAGGGCCTCCTACAATGAGCAGTTCTTC
>TRBJ2-7|TRBV18|.|TRBD1
CASSHGQGSSYEQYF
TGTGCCAGCTCCCATGGACAGGGGAGCTCCTACGAGCAGTACTTC
>TRBJ2-1|TRBV5-8|.|.
CASSPRTDPWSSYNEQFF
TGTGCCAGCAGCCCGAGGACTGACCCCTGGAGCTCCTACAATGAGCAGTTCTTC
>TRBJ2-2|TRBV4-3|.|TRBD2
CASSQGLAGNTGELFF
TGCGCCAGCAGCCAGGGACTAGCGGGAAACACCGGGGAGCTGTTTTTT
>TRBJ2-1|TRBV5-8|few|.
CASSLRRRGPHEQFF
TGTGCCAGCAGCTTGAGGCGAAGAGGCCCCCATGAGCAGTTCTTC
>TRBJ1-2|TRBV10-3|.|.
CAISGGWGWVRGYTF
TGTGCCATCAGTGGAGGGTGGGGATGGGTGCGGGGCTACACCTTC
>TRBJ2-7|TRBV18|.|TRBD2
CASSLRTSHTYEQYF
TGTGCCAGCTCACTCCGGACTAGCCATACCTACGAGCAGTACTTC
>TRBJ2-7|TRBV4-2|few|TRBD2
CASGGVEAPFSYEQYF
TGTGCCAGCGGGGGGGTTGAGGCCCCCTTCTCCTACGAGCAGTACTTC
>TRBJ2-7|TRBV4-3|.|TRBD1
CASSQASGTGAYEQYF
TGCGCCAGCAGCCAGGCCTCCGGGACAGGCGCCTACGAGCAGTACTTC
>TRBJ2-3|TRBV4-2|.|.
CASSQEASTDTQYF
TGTGCCAGCAGCCAAGAGGCCAGCACAGATACGCAGTATTTT
>TRBJ2-7|TRBV5-1|.|TRBD1
CASSLVGQGTYEQYF
TGCGCCAGCAGCTTGGTGGGACAGGGGACCTACGAGCAGTACTTC
>TRBJ1-4|TRBV5-1|few|.
CASSRVPTTNEKLFF
TGCGCCAGCAGCCGTGTCCCTACAACTAATGAAAAACTGTTTTTT
>TRBJ1-6|TRBV4-2|.|.
CASSHRALNNSPLHF
TGTGCCAGCAGCCACAGGGCCCTAAATAATTCACCCCTCCACTTT
>TRBJ1-3|TRBV28|.|.
CASSLWEHPPKQGRNTIYF
TGTGCCAGCAGTTTATGGGAACACCCACCTAAACAGGGAAGAAACACCATATATTTT
>TRBJ2-1|TRBV19|.|TRBD2
CASSVGLAGDCEQFF
TGTGCCAGTAGTGTGGGACTAGCGGGAGACTGTGAGCAGTTCTTC
>TRBJ1-2|TRBV12-5|.|.
CASGGAWGIENYGYTF
TGTGCTAGTGGTGGGGCTTGGGGAATAGAAAACTATGGCTACACCTTC
>TRBJ2-1|TRBV27|.|.
CASSRTPTSNEQFF
TGTGCCAGCAGTCGCACCCCGACTAGTAATGAGCAGTTCTTC
>TRBJ2-7|TRBV14|.|.
CASSQRQPYEQYF
TGTGCCAGCAGCCAGAGGCAACCCTACGAGCAGTACTTC
>TRBJ2-7|TRBV15|few|TRBD1
CATRGTGSYEQYF
TGTGCCACTAGGGGGACAGGGTCATACGAGCAGTACTTC